This TCR beta chain was identified in a study of cytomegalovirus exposure and HLA in healthy donors. The CDR3 runs 13 residues. Germline V lookup: CDR1 SNHLY, CDR2 FYNNEI. V shed 6 bases and J shed 2 bases, with 11 bases lying between them. Primers: 60 Vbeta forward and 13 Jbeta reverse. The repertoire was sequenced with immunoSEQ multiplex PCR; TCRdb's copy has only in-frame clones and lacks some. The repertoire holds around 65,000 clones, with 85% as singletons. This chain connects TRBV2 to TRBJ2-7; possible D gene TRBD1, 6 bases. The receptor was isolated from a female donor in good health and CMV-seronegative. The source material was PBMCs. DNA of the CDR3: TGTGCCAGCAGCTCAGGGGTGCCCTACGAGCAGTACTTC. Its protein is CASSSGVPYEQYF.